These T cell receptor beta chains were read from a single sample in a study of fetal regulatory T cell absence and autoimmunity. Clones were sequenced by immunoSEQ multiplex PCR, and TCRdb holds only the in-frame ones, with some missing. The table has approximately 46,000 clones, around 83% seen once. The specimen sequenced was cord blood. These receptors all come from a newborn boy with IPEX syndrome. Both conserved end residues are part of each CDR3. D genes are given only for firm matches. Size is stated for part of the rows, as once, few or many counts, or as a class when the clone is expanded.

v_gene	d_gene	abundance	j_gene	len	CDR3nt	CDR3aa
TRBV14	.	few	TRBJ1-2	12	TGTGCCAGCAGCCAAGCTAACTATGGCTACACCTTC	CASSQANYGYTF
TRBV13	.	.	TRBJ2-7	15	TGTGCCAGCAGCTTAGGCGTTGCCGACCCGGACGAGCAGTACTTC	CASSLGVADPDEQYF
TRBV6-1	TRBD2	.	TRBJ2-1	16	TGTGCCAGCAGTGAACCAGCGGGAGGAAGGAGCAATGAGCAGTTCTTC	CASSEPAGGRSNEQFF
TRBV5-6	TRBD1	.	TRBJ1-1	16	TGTGCCAGCAGCCGGGGGACAGGGGCCGGGAACACTGAAGCTTTCTTT	CASSRGTGAGNTEAFF
TRBV6-1	.	.	TRBJ2-2	15	TGTGCCAGCAGTGAGTGGGGGGCGGGCACCGGGGAGCTGTTTTTT	CASSEWGAGTGELFF
TRBV27	.	.	TRBJ1-2	15	TGTGCCAGCAGAGCAGAAAGTTTTATTAACTATGGCTACACCTTC	CASRAESFINYGYTF
TRBV6-1	TRBD1	.	TRBJ1-4	17	TGTGCCAGCAGTGAAGAGGGACAGGGGGCGTTTAATGAAAAACTGTTTTTT	CASSEEGQGAFNEKLFF
TRBV5-4	.	.	TRBJ1-1	15	TGTGCCAGCAGCAATATTTTGACAGCGTCGGTGGAAGCTTTCTTT	CASSNILTASVEAFF
TRBV6-5	.	.	TRBJ2-1	14	TGTGCCAGCAGTTACCTCGGGAGTGGCGATGAGCAGTTCTTC	CASSYLGSGDEQFF
TRBV2	TRBD2	.	TRBJ2-7	14	TGTGCCAGCAGTGAGCGGGGGAGCTCCTACGAGCAGTACTTC	CASSERGSSYEQYF
TRBV6-5	.	.	TRBJ2-3	13	TGTGCCAGCAGAACATTAGGGGGTTATACGCAGTATTTT	CASRTLGGYTQYF
TRBV21-1	.	.	TRBJ1-3	18	TGTGCCAGCAGCAAAAAAACCATTGACAGGGTCTCTGGAAACACCATATATTTT	CASSKKTIDRVSGNTIYF
TRBV4-1	.	.	TRBJ1-3	17	TGCGCCAGCAGCCAAGATGGAACACACGGCTCTGGAAACACCATATATTTT	CASSQDGTHGSGNTIYF
TRBV11-2	TRBD2	.	TRBJ2-3	17	TGTGCCAGCAGCCTTGGGACTAGCGGCTCTAGCACAGATACGCAGTATTTT	CASSLGTSGSSTDTQYF
TRBV7-9	.	.	TRBJ2-7	12	TGTGCCAGCAGCTTGCTGGGAAACGAGCAGTACTTC	CASSLLGNEQYF
TRBV7-9	.	.	TRBJ1-2	14	TGTGCCAGCAGCCACTTCGACAGGATGGGGGGCTACACCTTC	CASSHFDRMGGYTF
TRBV6-1	.	.	TRBJ2-3	13	TGTGCCAGCAGTGAGGGGGGCACAGATACGCAGTATTTT	CASSEGGTDTQYF
TRBV6-5	.	.	TRBJ1-1	11	TGTGCCAGCATTACCAACACTGAAGCTTTCTTT	CASITNTEAFF
TRBV30	TRBD1	.	TRBJ2-7	15	TGTGCCTGGAGTGTGGGGACAGGGAGCTCCTACGAGCAGTACTTC	CAWSVGTGSSYEQYF
TRBV7-2	TRBD2	.	TRBJ2-5	17	TGTGCCAGCAGCCCCCGTTGGACTAGCGGCCCGTCGGAGACCCAGTACTTC	CASSPRWTSGPSETQYF
TRBV5-4	TRBD2	.	TRBJ2-7	15	TGTGCCAGCAGCTGGACTAGCGGGAGCTCCTACGAGCAGTACTTC	CASSWTSGSSYEQYF
TRBV6-5	.	.	TRBJ2-7	13	TGTGCCAGCAGTTACCTACCCCGTTACGAGCAGTACTTC	CASSYLPRYEQYF
TRBV6-1	TRBD1	.	TRBJ1-2	15	TGTGCCAGCAGTGAAATTGGGACAGCCTCCTATGGCTACACCTTC	CASSEIGTASYGYTF
TRBV4-3	TRBD1	.	TRBJ1-5	15	TGCGCCAGCAGCCACTCTCAGGGGGCCAGTCAGCCCCAGCATTTT	CASSHSQGASQPQHF
TRBV6-6	TRBD2	.	TRBJ2-5	14	TGTGCCAGCAGTTGGACTAGCGGGCAAGAGACCCAGTACTTC	CASSWTSGQETQYF
TRBV30	TRBD2	.	TRBJ2-1	12	TGTGCCTGGATAGCGGGCTACAATGAGCAGTTCTTC	CAWIAGYNEQFF
TRBV5-1	.	.	TRBJ2-3	17	TGCGCCAGCAGCCTATTACCGACAGGGGTAGCGGGAGATACGCAGTATTTT	CASSLLPTGVAGDTQYF
TRBV28	.	few	TRBJ2-7	12	TGTGCCAGCAGTTTTGGAAGATACGAGCAGTACTTC	CASSFGRYEQYF
TRBV29-1	.	.	TRBJ2-3	11	TGCAGCGTCCATCTCACAGATACGCAGTATTTT	CSVHLTDTQYF
TRBV6-5	TRBD1	.	TRBJ2-5	14	TGTGCCAGCAGACTGACAGGGGGCGGGGAGACCCAGTACTTC	CASRLTGGGETQYF
TRBV19	.	.	TRBJ1-1	15	TGTGCCAGTAGTATGGAGGCGCTTCCGGGCACTGAAGCTTTCTTT	CASSMEALPGTEAFF
TRBV4-1	.	.	TRBJ1-1	13	TGCGCCAGCAGCCAAGGACGGAACACTGAAGCTTTCTTT	CASSQGRNTEAFF
TRBV10-3	TRBD1	.	TRBJ2-7	13	TGTGCCATCAGTGAGAGGGGGCAGGGCGAGCAGTACTTC	CAISERGQGEQYF
TRBV15	.	.	TRBJ1-5	13	TGTGCCACCGCAAGGGTGGGCAATCAGCCCCAGCATTTT	CATARVGNQPQHF
TRBV20-1	.	once	TRBJ2-1	11	TGCAGTGCTAGAGATCGGAATGAGCAGTTCTTC	CSARDRNEQFF
TRBV4-1	TRBD2	.	TRBJ2-7	14	TGCGCCAGCAGCCCGGGACTAGCGGATTACGAGCAGTACTTC	CASSPGLADYEQYF
TRBV7-6	TRBD2	.	TRBJ2-5	17	TGTGCCAGCAGCTACAATACCGGGACTAGCGGGTCCCCTGTCGGGTACTTC	CASSYNTGTSGSPVGYF
TRBV6-4	.	.	TRBJ2-7	16	TGTGCCAGCAGAAAAGGGCCCGGGACGGGTTCCTACGAGCAGTACTTC	CASRKGPGTGSYEQYF
TRBV5-4	TRBD2	.	TRBJ2-3	14	TGTGCCAGCAGAGAGAGCGGGAGTGGTGATACGCAGTATTTT	CASRESGSGDTQYF
TRBV5-1	.	.	TRBJ1-3	15	TGCGCCAGCAGCTTGGGGGCCAGCTCTGGAAACACCATATATTTT	CASSLGASSGNTIYF
TRBV29-1	.	.	TRBJ1-1	13	TGCAGCGTTGGGTGGGGAGGTGGGACTGAAGCTTTCTTT	CSVGWGGGTEAFF
TRBV27	TRBD1	.	TRBJ1-2	13	TGTGCCAGCAGGACAGGGGATTGGGGGGGCTACACCTTC	CASRTGDWGGYTF
TRBV27	TRBD1	.	TRBJ1-1	19	TGTGCCAGCAGTCCCGGGACAGGGGGCTGGTTCGGGATGAACACTGAAGCTTTCTTT	CASSPGTGGWFGMNTEAFF
TRBV2	TRBD1	.	TRBJ1-4	15	TGTGCCAGCAGTGCCCGACAGGGGGCGGGGGAAAAACTGTTTTTT	CASSARQGAGEKLFF
TRBV27	.	.	TRBJ1-1	11	TGTGCCAGCGGGTCGGGATATGAAGCTTTCTTT	CASGSGYEAFF
TRBV10-2	TRBD2	.	TRBJ2-2	16	TGCGCCAGCTATAAACGACTAGCTCCATTCACCGGGGAGCTGTTTTTT	CASYKRLAPFTGELFF
TRBV4-1	TRBD2	.	TRBJ2-1	16	TGCGCCAGCAGCGCAAGATTCGCGGGGGGGGACAATGAGCAGTTCTTC	CASSARFAGGDNEQFF